These T cell receptor beta chains were read from a single sample in a study of response to subunit inactivated influenza vaccine. TCRdb recomputed calls from the RT-PCR reads with MiXCR, one row per CDR3 protein. The sample lists about 700,000 distinct CDR3 sequences, approximately 13% occurring once. This material consisted of PBMCs from blood, taken approximately 15 days before vaccination. The receptors shown here come from a man aged 50 to 59 who received an inactivated influenza vaccine. Each CDR3 is given without its conserved first and last residue. Fields, in order: V gene, clone size, J gene, CDR3 protein. Some rows mark clone size as missing; the rest say once, few, many or name a class of expanded clone.

TRBV3-1	few	TRBJ1-1	ASSQGGSITEAF
TRBV10-3	many	TRBJ2-5	AISDQYGTQY
TRBV20-1	few	TRBJ2-3	SASEGTDTQY
TRBV7-2	many	TRBJ2-2	ASSSLGVTNTGELF
TRBV12-3/TRBV12-4	.	TRBJ1-2	ASTRDIGGYT
TRBV30	.	TRBJ2-7	AWSVGYQYEQY
TRBV12-3/TRBV12-4	.	TRBJ2-7	ASTWTGLNYEQY
TRBV30	.	TRBJ2-3	AWNRAGADTQY
TRBV12-3/TRBV12-4	few	TRBJ1-1	ASSFYSQNTEAF
TRBV4-3	.	TRBJ2-7	ASSQGQPPYEQY
TRBV7-2	.	TRBJ1-2	ASSPPRGAGGYGYT
TRBV4-3	.	TRBJ1-6	ASSPKVAGSSNSPLH
TRBV11-2	.	TRBJ2-7	ARSRQGAYEQY
TRBV12-3/TRBV12-4	few	TRBJ2-1	ASSQSGIAYNEQF
TRBV5-1	few	TRBJ2-5	ASSGLGEETQY
TRBV20-1	.	TRBJ1-1	SARRGATEAF
TRBV4-3	.	TRBJ2-7	ASSQDQGGEQY
TRBV4-2	.	TRBJ2-7	ASSPTTQDYEQY
TRBV4-1	few	TRBJ1-4	ASQRVGTGQVELF
TRBV29-1	few	TRBJ2-1	SVSGSYNEQF
TRBV7-2	few	TRBJ1-5	ASSLMGGGSNQPQH
TRBV7-2	.	TRBJ1-6	ASSWGQNSPLH
TRBV4-1	.	TRBJ2-7	ASSQVEGLVNEQY
TRBV7-6	once	TRBJ1-1	ASSLYGMNTEAF
TRBV7-9	.	TRBJ2-7	ASSLDRGVEQY
TRBV4-2	.	TRBJ2-5	ASSQNQPGPVETQY
TRBV12-3/TRBV12-4	.	TRBJ1-2	ASSDNYGYT
TRBV9	many	TRBJ1-1	ASSPRVWGNTEAF
TRBV4-3	.	TRBJ2-2	ASSQEGSRHTGELF
TRBV6-2/TRBV6-3	few	TRBJ1-1	ASSPPDRSEAF
TRBV6-2/TRBV6-3	.	TRBJ1-5	ASLPGGNQPQH
TRBV4-3	.	TRBJ1-4	ASSQDLGNWEKLF
TRBV4-3	.	TRBJ2-1	ASSQDFSSGYNEQF
TRBV27	.	TRBJ2-3	ASKERNTDTQY
TRBV20-1	many	TRBJ2-7	SALDRTSHRREQY
TRBV20-1	.	TRBJ2-7	SARTSGRSYEQY
TRBV4-2	few	TRBJ2-2	ASSQEIAFLPNTGELF
TRBV5-1	few	TRBJ2-7	ASSLGANIYEQY
TRBV9	.	TRBJ2-3	ASTRTGKADTQY
TRBV20-1	few	TRBJ2-1	SARSQRGAPYNEQF
TRBV30	few	TRBJ1-5	AWSVFNQPQH
TRBV11-2	many	TRBJ2-7	ASSLESRGSYEQY
TRBV25-1	few	TRBJ2-7	ASSEAGVLFEQY
TRBV5-1	few	TRBJ2-7	ASSLTSGRLSSYEQY
TRBV20-1	.	TRBJ2-5	SAHRGQETQY
TRBV9	.	TRBJ2-7	ASSADSYETYEQY
TRBV30	few	TRBJ1-1	AWIRVMDEAF
TRBV18	few	TRBJ1-5	ASSPGPQGARSYSNQPQH
TRBV12-3/TRBV12-4	.	TRBJ2-7	ASSFSGLAYEQY
TRBV29-1	many	TRBJ1-1	SVDRSTSNTEAF
TRBV2	.	TRBJ1-3	ASSASPPGSGENTIY
TRBV28	.	TRBJ2-2	ASKWTSGGAGTGELF
TRBV4-3	.	TRBJ1-6	ASSQDLLYGTGVSPLH
TRBV3-1	few	TRBJ2-1	ASSPPSHRFYNEQF